This T cell receptor beta chain was recovered during a study of blood T cell repertoires in COVID-19. As for the study in general: Donors in the United States, Italy and Spain gave samples during acute or convalescent COVID-19. From T cells, B-cell-depleted T cells, or PBMCs came the material, which was cDNA or gDNA.

The V end was cut by 4 bases, the J end by 6 bases, with 14 bases between. The germline gives CDR1 SGHTS, CDR2 YDEGEE. CDR3 length equals 14 residues. Source study methods: Counts of nucleated cells, estimated from reference gene primer amplification, were obtained. Only in-frame clones appear in the TCRdb table, and some are missing; sequencing was by immunoSEQ multiplex PCR. That table gives V, J and clone size, and the DNA gave D and trimming. The sample holds fewer than 500,000 clones; 70% to 90% are singletons and the top ten take approximately 1.5%. The rearrangement uses TRBV5-8 and TRBJ1-5; D not resolved. This TCR derives from a woman aged 30 to 39 with active or convalescent COVID-19. Sequencing was done on a sample of peripheral blood. CDR3 coding DNA: TGTGCCAGCAGCGACTCGCTTAGGTTTCAGCCCCAGCATTTT. Its protein product is CASSDSLRFQPQHF.